Below, 24 T cell receptor beta chains from the same sample are listed, as sequenced in a study of blood T cell repertoires in COVID-19. Sequencing used immunoSEQ multiplex PCR; TCRdb keeps in-frame clones, though not all of them. The sample contains 130,000 to 150,000 clones, around 81% of which appear only once. The sample was peripheral blood. The receptors shown here come from a human donor in a cohort sampled during active COVID-19.

The chain combines TRBV7-6 with TRBJ2-7, with 9 nucleotides matching TRBD1. Trimming at V came to 4 bases and at J to 3 bases, leaving 7 bases not matched to a gene. This CDR3 region has 15 residues. Germline CDR1 and CDR2: SGHVS and FNYEAQ. The DNA for the CDR3 is TGTGCCAGCAGCTCCCCGGACAGGGGTCACTACGAGCAGTACTTC. Translation gives CASSSPDRGHYEQYF.

The chain carries TRBV19 and TRBJ1-2, with D perhaps matching TRBD1 (6 bases). This CDR3 has 15 amino acids. CDR1 is LNHDA, CDR2 SQIVND, per germline (reference sequence). Trimming removed 3 bases from V and 2 bases from J, with 13 bases in between. The CDR3 DNA is TGTGCCAGTAGTATCTCCACGGGACAAAACTATGGCTACACCTTC. Its translation is CASSISTGQNYGYTF.

This clone was found a few times. The chain joins TRBV7-9 to TRBJ2-3, with 8 positions matching TRBD1. Trimming removed 3 bases from V and 6 bases from J; junction bases left unmatched: 5. This CDR3 contains 14 residues. Germline V lookup: CDR1 SEHNR, CDR2 FQNEAQ (reference sequence). The CDR3 nucleotides read TGTGCCAGCAGCTTCTGGACAGGGTCGGATACGCAGTATTTT. It encodes CASSFWTGSDTQYF.

This chain connects TRBV7-2 to TRBJ2-5; 7 bases are a match to TRBD2. Germline V gene lookup returns CDR1 SGHTA and CDR2 FQGNSA. V shed 2 bases, J shed 4 bases, and the junction held 4 bases outside the gene matches. This CDR3 region has 14 residues. The CDR3 sequence is CASSLTSVSETQYF. CDR3 coding DNA: TGTGCCAGCAGCTTAACTAGCGTTTCAGAGACCCAGTACTTC.

This clone was counted a single time. The rearrangement uses TRBV4-1 and TRBJ2-7; D possibly corresponds to TRBD2 (5 bases). V was pared by 1 base and J by 4 bases, with 14 bases between. This CDR3 is 15 amino acids long. CDR1 is MGHRA and CDR2 is YSYEKL in the germline V gene. Here the CDR3 reads CASSQGLVGSYEQYF. For the CDR3, the DNA is TGCGCCAGCAGCCAAGGGTTAGTTGGGAGTTACGAGCAGTACTTC.

The chain carries TRBV6-5 and TRBJ2-7, with 7 bases fitting TRBD1. Germline-derived CDR1 and CDR2 are MNHEY and SVGAGI. Losses at the gene ends were 2 bases for V and 4 bases for J; bases not matched to a gene: 5. CDR3 length equals 14 residues. The CDR3 DNA reads TGTGCCAGCAGTTACAGACAGGGACCTTACGAGCAGTACTTC. It is translated as CASSYRQGPYEQYF.

The CDR3 spells CASSQGWGENTEAFF. In DNA, the CDR3 is TGCGCCAGCAGCCAAGGGTGGGGGGAGAACACTGAAGCTTTCTTT. The rearrangement uses TRBV4-1 and TRBJ1-1; D might be TRBD1 (5 bases). V dropped 1 base and J dropped 1 base, with 10 bases sitting between them. This CDR3 comprises 15 residues. Looked up from germline, CDR1 is MGHRA and CDR2 is YSYEKL.

The chain recombines TRBV28 with TRBJ1-2; D remains unclear. The CDR3 is made up of 15 amino acids. Germline CDR1 MDHEN, CDR2 SYDVKM. Trimming left V 2 bases short and J 4 bases short, with 14 bases between. CDR3 bases: TGTGCCAGCAGTTTAGGAGGGATGCAAATCTATGGCTACACCTTC. Translated: CASSLGGMQIYGYTF.

The rearrangement links TRBV7-9 to TRBJ2-5, with 7 bases fitting TRBD2. From germline, CDR1 is SEHNR and CDR2 FQNEAQ (reference sequence). V lost 5 bases, J lost 9 bases, and 6 bases stayed unmatched. The CDR3 is 12 residues long. CDR3 bases: TGTGCCAGCAGCCGGGGGGTCGAGGCCCAGTACTTC. Its translation: CASSRGVEAQYF.

DNA of the CDR3: TGTGCCATCAGTGAACTGTTGTTTGGCTACACCTTC. The encoded protein is CAISELLFGYTF. This sequence joins TRBV10-3 and TRBJ1-2; D call uncertain. Germline V gives CDR1 ENHRY, CDR2 SYGVKD. CDR3 size: 12 residues. V gave up 3 bases and J gave up 7 bases, with 9 bases separating them.

The chain combines TRBV18 with TRBJ1-2; 8 positions agree with TRBD1. The CDR3 extends over 15 amino acids. V was clipped by 1 base and J by 8 bases; unmatched bases: 9. In germline, CDR1 is KGHSH, CDR2 LQKENI. The CDR3 loop reads CASSPRSTGEAGYTF. The CDR3 bases are TGTGCCAGCTCACCACGTTCGACAGGGGAGGCGGGCTACACCTTC. Drawing the rest from reference TRBV18 and TRBJ1-2, the complete variable domain is NAGVMQNPRHLVRRRGQEARLRCSPMKGHSHVYWYRQLPEEGLKFMVYLQKENIIDESGMPKERFSAEFPKEGPSILRIQQVVRGDSAAYFCASSPRSTGEAGYTFGSGTRLTVV.

The rearrangement joins TRBV3-1 (or the pseudogene TRBV3-2) to TRBJ2-5, with 13 bases that match TRBD2. The CDR3 sequence is 15 residues long. V shed 5 bases, J shed 4 bases, and the junction held 4 bases outside the gene matches. Germline CDR1 and CDR2: LGHDT and YNNKEL (reference sequence). CDR3 bases: TGTGCCAGCAGCGTCCGACTAGCGGGAGGAGAGACCCAGTACTTC. This translates into CASSVRLAGGETQYF.

The chain combines TRBV18 with TRBJ1-1; no clear D. The germline CDR1 and CDR2 sequences are KGHSH and LQKENI. The germline V and J ends were trimmed by 5 bases and 1 base, with 8 bases remaining between them. The CDR3 has 13 residues. This CDR3 reads CASSKSGNTEAFF. The DNA of the CDR3 is TGTGCCAGCTCAAAGTCGGGGAACACTGAAGCTTTCTTT.

CDR3 coding DNA: TGTGCCAGCAGCTTACAGGGGACTGGAAACACCATATATTTT. This translates into CASSLQGTGNTIYF. The V gene is TRBV11-2, the J gene TRBJ1-3; the D gene is possibly TRBD1 (6 bases). This CDR3 region has 14 residues. Between the trimmed V and J ends, which lost 2 bases and 2 bases, there was a span of 7 bases. CDR1 is SGHAT and CDR2 is FQNNGV in the germline V gene.

The rearrangement links TRBV2 to TRBJ2-3; 7 positions agree with TRBD2. This CDR3 has 13 amino acids. Per the germline V gene, CDR1 is SNHLY and CDR2 is FYNNEI. J gave up 1 base and V 8 bases, and 3 bases lay outside the gene matches. Here the CDR3 reads CASGLVGTDTQYF. The CDR3 coding sequence is TGTGCCAGCGGACTAGTTGGCACAGATACGCAGTATTTT.

The genes are TRBV4-3 and TRBJ1-2; D possibly corresponds to TRBD1 (6 bases). Between the trimmed V and J ends, which lost 0 bases and 4 bases, there was a span of 12 bases. CDR1 and CDR2 (germline): LGHNA, YSLEER. The CDR3 spans 15 residues. The chain's CDR3 is CASSQEAGGGYGYTF. The CDR3 bases are TGCGCCAGCAGCCAAGAGGCGGGGGGCGGCTATGGCTACACCTTC.

The V and J genes are TRBV6-1 and TRBJ2-2, with 8 bases identical to TRBD2. V dropped 1 base and J dropped 3; count of bases not matched to a gene: 4. This CDR3 is built from 16 residues. In germline, CDR1 is MNHNS, CDR2 SASEGT. The CDR3 nucleotides read TGTGCCAGCAGTGAAGGTACTAGCGGATACACCGGGGAGCTGTTTTTT. As protein: CASSEGTSGYTGELFF.

The CDR3 sequence: CASSPKATSGRAGNIQYF. The CDR3 DNA follows: TGTGCCAGCTCACCAAAAGCGACTAGCGGGAGGGCTGGAAACATTCAGTACTTC. The rearrangement joins TRBV18 to TRBJ2-4, with TRBD2 matching over 14 bases. The ends lost 2 bases at V and 6 bases at J; junction bases unmatched: 9. The CDR3 has 18 residues. Germline V gene lookup returns CDR1 KGHSH and CDR2 LQKENI.

This clone was counted a single time. J is TRBJ1-1 and V is TRBV5-1; a possible D gene is TRBD1 (5 bases). V lost 1 base to trimming and J lost 0 bases, with 7 bases between them. The CDR3 spans 14 residues. Germline V gene sequence: CDR1 SGHRS, CDR2 YFSETQ. CDR3 protein: CASSLSRVNTEAFF. For the CDR3, the DNA is TGCGCCAGCAGCTTGAGCAGGGTGAACACTGAAGCTTTCTTT.

The rearrangement joins TRBV6-6 to TRBJ2-7, with 8 bases fitting TRBD2. The germline CDR1 and CDR2 sequences are MNHNY and SVGAGI (reference sequence). The CDR3 spans 14 residues. V gave up 5 bases and J gave up 6 bases; unmatched junction bases: 9. CDR3 in DNA: TGTGCCAGCAGTCCTTGGACTAGCCGGGCCGAGCAGTACTTC. This sequence encodes CASSPWTSRAEQYF.

The J gene is TRBJ2-3, the V gene TRBV5-6, with 9 positions matching TRBD1. The junction had 5 bases not matched to a gene; V was cut back by 4 bases and J by 2 bases. The CDR3 covers 15 residues. Germline CDR1 SGHDT, CDR2 YYEEEE. For the CDR3, the DNA is TGTGCCAGCAGCGAAACAGGGGGCCCCACAGATACGCAGTATTTT. This translates into CASSETGGPTDTQYF.

J is TRBJ2-5 and V is TRBV7-2; D possibly corresponds to TRBD2 (7 bases). Trimming removed 3 bases from V and 6 bases from J, with 11 bases in between. The CDR3 runs to 13 residues. Germline assignment: CDR1 SGHTA and CDR2 FQGNSA. DNA of the CDR3: TGTGCCAGCAGCTTCAGGGGAGGGCAGACCCAGTACTTC. This gives the protein CASSFRGGQTQYF.

CDR3 protein: CASSPPGTGNEKLFF. The CDR3 DNA reads TGTGCCAGTAGTCCCCCCGGGACAGGGAATGAAAAACTGTTTTTT. This chain uses TRBV19 with TRBJ1-4; 9 nucleotides align to TRBD1. The CDR3 spans 15 residues. Trimming cost V 5 bases and J 5 bases; bases outside gene matches: 6. Germline values: CDR1 LNHDA, CDR2 SQIVND (reference sequence).

The chain joins TRBV11-3 to TRBJ1-5, with D possibly being TRBD1 (6 bases). The CDR3 runs 15 residues. V lost 3 bases and J 6 bases, leaving 15 bases between the germline ends. Looked up from germline, CDR1 is SGHNT and CDR2 is YENEEA. The CDR3 sequence: CASSFHRQAVQPQHF. CDR3 coding DNA: TGTGCCAGCAGCTTCCACCGACAGGCGGTTCAGCCCCAGCATTTT.